The 5 T cell receptor beta chains given below trace back to one sample, sequenced in a study of beta chain features in type 1 diabetes. As every portion of the isolated RNA was reverse transcribed, the sequencing read expressed TCRB transcripts. Method: immunoSEQ multiplex PCR; TCRdb's copy keeps in-frame clones and lacks some. This sample carries 15,000 or so clones, approximately 47% of them seen once, and the ten largest clones take 0.45% to 0.65%. Sequenced input: stem cell memory CD4+ T cells from blood. The source of these receptors is a woman in her 40s in good health.

This clone has just one count. The chain employs TRBV4-2 and TRBJ2-5, with 15 bases lining up with TRBD2. This CDR3 has 19 residues. V was pared by 0 bases and J by 7 bases, with 12 bases of the junction left unmatched. Looked up from germline, CDR1 is LGHNA and CDR2 is YNFKEQ. CDR3 sequence reads: CASSQDGLAGGPLPLTQYF. CDR3 nucleotides: TGTGCCAGCAGCCAAGATGGACTAGCGGGGGGGCCCTTGCCCTTGACCCAGTACTTC.

This clone has more than one count but fewer than ten. The chain has TRBV21-1 and TRBJ2-7; the D call TRBD1 from the table was never checked on the DNA. TRBV21-1 is noted as a pseudogene. CDR3 length: 17 residues. CDR3 in DNA: TGTGCCAGCAGCAAAGAACGGGACAGTAGTAGTTCTTACGAGCAGTACTTC. It specifies CASSKERDSSSSYEQYF.

This clone was detected a few times. The chain is built from TRBV5-6 and TRBJ2-1; a weak D match, TRBD1 (5 bases). This CDR3 has 14 residues. The germline gives CDR1 SGHDT, CDR2 YYEEEE. Trimming left V 0 bases short and J 7 bases short, with 11 bases between. In DNA, the CDR3 is TGTGCCAGCAGCTTGGCAGGGTTGGGGAATGAGCAGTTCTTC. Its translation is CASSLAGLGNEQFF. The full variable domain, in which reference TRBV5-6 and TRBJ2-1 provide the parts outside the CDR3, is DAGVTQSPTHLIKTRGQQVTLRCSPKSGHDTVSWYQQALGQGPQFIFQYYEEEERQRGNFPDRFSGHQFPNYSSELNVNALLLGDSALYLCASSLAGLGNEQFFGPGTRLTVL.

The CDR3 DNA sequence: TGTGCCAGCAGCCCCTCTCGGTCAGAGACCCAGTACTTC. Residues: CASSPSRSETQYF. The J gene is TRBJ2-5, the V gene TRBV11-2; no clear D. The germline V gene encodes CDR1 SGHAT and CDR2 FQNNGV. V was pared by 5 bases and J by 4 bases, with 11 bases between. There are 13 residues in the CDR3.

CDR3 sequence (DNA): TGTGCCAGCAGCTCCCGGGACACGGTGTGGGAGACCCAGTACTTC. This encodes CASSSRDTVWETQYF. V usage is TRBV5-6 and J usage is TRBJ2-5; perhaps TRBD1 as D (6 bases). The CDR3 runs 15 residues. Germline loops: CDR1 SGHDT, CDR2 YYEEEE. The V end lost 3 bases, the J end lost 5 bases, and 17 bases lay between the germline ends.